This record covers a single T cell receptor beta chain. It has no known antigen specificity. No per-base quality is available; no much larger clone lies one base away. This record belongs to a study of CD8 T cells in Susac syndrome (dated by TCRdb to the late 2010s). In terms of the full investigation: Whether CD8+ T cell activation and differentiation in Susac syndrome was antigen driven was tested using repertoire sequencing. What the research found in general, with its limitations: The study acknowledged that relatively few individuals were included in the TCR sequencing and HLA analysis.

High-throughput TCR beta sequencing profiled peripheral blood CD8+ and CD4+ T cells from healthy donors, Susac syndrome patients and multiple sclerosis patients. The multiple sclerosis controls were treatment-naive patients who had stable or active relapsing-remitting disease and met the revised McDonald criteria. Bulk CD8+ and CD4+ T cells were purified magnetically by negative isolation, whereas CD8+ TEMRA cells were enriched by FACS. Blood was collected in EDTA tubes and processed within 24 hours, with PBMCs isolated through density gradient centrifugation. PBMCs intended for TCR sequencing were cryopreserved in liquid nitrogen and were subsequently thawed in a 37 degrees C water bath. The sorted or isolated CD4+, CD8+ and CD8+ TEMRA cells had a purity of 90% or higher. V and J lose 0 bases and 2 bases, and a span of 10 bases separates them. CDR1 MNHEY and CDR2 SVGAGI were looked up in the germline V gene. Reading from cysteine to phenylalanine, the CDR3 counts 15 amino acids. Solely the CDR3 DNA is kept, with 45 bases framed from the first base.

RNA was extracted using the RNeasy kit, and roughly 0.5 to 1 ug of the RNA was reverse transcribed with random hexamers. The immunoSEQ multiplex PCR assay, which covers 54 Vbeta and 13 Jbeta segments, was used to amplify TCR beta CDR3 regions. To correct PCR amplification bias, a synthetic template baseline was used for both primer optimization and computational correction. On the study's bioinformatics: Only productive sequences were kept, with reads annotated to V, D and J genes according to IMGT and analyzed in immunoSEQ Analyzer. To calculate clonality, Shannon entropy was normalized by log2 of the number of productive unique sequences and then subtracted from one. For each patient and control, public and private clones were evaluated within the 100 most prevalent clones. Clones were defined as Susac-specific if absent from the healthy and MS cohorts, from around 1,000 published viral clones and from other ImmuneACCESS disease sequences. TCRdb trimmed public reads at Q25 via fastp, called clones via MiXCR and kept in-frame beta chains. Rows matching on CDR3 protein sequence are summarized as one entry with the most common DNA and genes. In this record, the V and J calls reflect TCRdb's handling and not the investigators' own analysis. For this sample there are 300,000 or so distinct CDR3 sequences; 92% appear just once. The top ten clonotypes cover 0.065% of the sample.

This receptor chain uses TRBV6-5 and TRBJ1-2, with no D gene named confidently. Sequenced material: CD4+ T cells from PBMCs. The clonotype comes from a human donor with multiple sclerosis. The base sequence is TGTGCCAGCAGTTACTCTGGCGGGGTCAACTATGGCTACACCTTC. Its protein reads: CASSYSGGVNYGYTF.